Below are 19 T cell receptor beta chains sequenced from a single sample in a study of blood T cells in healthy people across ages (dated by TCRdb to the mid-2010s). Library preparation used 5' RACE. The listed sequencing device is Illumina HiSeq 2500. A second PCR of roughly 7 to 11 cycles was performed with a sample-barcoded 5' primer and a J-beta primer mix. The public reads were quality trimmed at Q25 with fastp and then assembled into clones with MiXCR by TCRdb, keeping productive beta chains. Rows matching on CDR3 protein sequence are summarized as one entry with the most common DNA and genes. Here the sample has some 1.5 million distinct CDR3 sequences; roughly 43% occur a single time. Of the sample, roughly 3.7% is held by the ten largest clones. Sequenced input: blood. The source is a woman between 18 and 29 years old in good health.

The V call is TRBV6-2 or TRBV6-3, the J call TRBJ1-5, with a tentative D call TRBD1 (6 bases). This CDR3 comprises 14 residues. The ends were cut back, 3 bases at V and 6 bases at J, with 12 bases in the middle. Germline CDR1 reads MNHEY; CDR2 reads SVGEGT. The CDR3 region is CASSYATGFQPQHF. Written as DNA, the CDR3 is TGTGCCAGCAGTTATGCAACAGGGTTTCAGCCCCAGCATTTT.

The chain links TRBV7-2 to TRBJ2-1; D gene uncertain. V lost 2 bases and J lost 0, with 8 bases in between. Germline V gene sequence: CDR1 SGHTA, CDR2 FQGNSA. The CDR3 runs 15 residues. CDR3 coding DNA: TGTGCCAGCAGCTTACAGGCCCACTCCTACAATGAGCAGTTCTTC. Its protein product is CASSLQAHSYNEQFF. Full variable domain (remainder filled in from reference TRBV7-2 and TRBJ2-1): GAGVSQSPSNKVTEKGKDVELRCDPISGHTALYWYRQSLGQGLEFLIYFQGNSAPDKSGLPSDRFSAERTGGSVSTLTIQRTQQEDSAVYLCASSLQAHSYNEQFFGPGTRLTVL.

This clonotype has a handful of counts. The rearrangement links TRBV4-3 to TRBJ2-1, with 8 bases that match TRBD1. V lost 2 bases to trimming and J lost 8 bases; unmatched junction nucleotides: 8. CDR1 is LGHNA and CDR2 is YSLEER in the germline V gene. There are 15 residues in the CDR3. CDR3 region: CASSQTLTGVHEQFF. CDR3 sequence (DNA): TGCGCCAGCAGCCAAACACTGACAGGGGTCCATGAGCAGTTCTTC.

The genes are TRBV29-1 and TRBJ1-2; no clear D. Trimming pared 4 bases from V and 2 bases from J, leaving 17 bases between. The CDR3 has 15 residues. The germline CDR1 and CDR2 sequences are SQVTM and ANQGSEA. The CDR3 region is CSVVCRQNPNYGYTF. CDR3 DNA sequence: TGCAGCGTTGTGTGCAGGCAAAACCCCAACTATGGCTACACCTTC.

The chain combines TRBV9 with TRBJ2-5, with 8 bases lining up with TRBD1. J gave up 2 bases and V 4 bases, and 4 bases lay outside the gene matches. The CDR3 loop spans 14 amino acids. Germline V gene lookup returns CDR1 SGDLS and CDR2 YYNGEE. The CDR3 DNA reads TGTGCCAGCAGCCGGACAGGGTGGCAAGAGACCCAGTACTTC. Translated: CASSRTGWQETQYF.

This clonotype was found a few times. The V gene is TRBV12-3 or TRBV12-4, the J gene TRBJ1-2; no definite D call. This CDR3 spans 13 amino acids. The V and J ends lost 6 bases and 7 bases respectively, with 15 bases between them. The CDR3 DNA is TGTGCCAGCAGGGCCGGGAGGGCGAGTGGCTACACCTTC. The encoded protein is CASRAGRASGYTF.

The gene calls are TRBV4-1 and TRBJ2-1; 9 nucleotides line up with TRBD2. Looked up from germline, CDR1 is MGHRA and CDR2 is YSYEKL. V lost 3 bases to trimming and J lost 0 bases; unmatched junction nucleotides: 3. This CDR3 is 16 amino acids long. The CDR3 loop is CASSQELAGSYNEQFF. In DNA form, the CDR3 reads TGCGCCAGCAGCCAGGAACTAGCGGGCTCCTACAATGAGCAGTTCTTC.

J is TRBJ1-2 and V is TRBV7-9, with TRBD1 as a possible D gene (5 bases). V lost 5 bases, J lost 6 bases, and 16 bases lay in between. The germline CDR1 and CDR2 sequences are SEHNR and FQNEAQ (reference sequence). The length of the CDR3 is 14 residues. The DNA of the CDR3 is TGTGCCAGCAGCCGCGATGGGGGAAGGGATGGCTACACCTTC. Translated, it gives CASSRDGGRDGYTF.

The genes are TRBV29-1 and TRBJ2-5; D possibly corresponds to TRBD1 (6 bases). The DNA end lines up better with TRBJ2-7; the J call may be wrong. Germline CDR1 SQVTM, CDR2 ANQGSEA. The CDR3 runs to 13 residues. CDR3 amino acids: CSVGQQGDTEQYF. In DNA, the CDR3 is TGCAGCGTTGGTCAACAGGGAGACACCGAGCAGTACTTC.

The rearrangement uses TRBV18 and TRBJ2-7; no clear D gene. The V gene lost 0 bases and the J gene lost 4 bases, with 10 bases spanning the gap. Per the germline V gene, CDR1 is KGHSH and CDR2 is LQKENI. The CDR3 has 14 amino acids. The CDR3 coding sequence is TGTGCCAGCTCACCACCAGTTGTGGGGTACGAGCAGTACTTC. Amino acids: CASSPPVVGYEQYF.

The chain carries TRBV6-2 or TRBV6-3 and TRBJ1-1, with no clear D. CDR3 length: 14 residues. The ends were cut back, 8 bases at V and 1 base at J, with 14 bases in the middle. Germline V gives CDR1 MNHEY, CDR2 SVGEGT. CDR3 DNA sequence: TGTGCCAGCCGGGTCGAAGGTGGGAACACTGAAGCTTTCTTT. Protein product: CASRVEGGNTEAFF.

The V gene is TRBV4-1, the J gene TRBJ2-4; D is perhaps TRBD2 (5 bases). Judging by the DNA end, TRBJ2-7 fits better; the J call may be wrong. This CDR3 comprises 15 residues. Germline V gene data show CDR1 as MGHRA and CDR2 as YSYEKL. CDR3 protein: CASSQVLTGTYEQYF. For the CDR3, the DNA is TGCGCCAGCAGCCAAGTTCTGACGGGGACCTACGAGCAGTACTTC.

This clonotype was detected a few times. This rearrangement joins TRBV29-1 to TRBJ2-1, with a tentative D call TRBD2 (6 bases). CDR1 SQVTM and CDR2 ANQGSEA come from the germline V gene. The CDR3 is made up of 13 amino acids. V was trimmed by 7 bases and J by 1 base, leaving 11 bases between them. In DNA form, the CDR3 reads TGCAGCGCCCCGGGAGCATCCTACAATGAGCAGTTCTTC. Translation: CSAPGASYNEQFF.

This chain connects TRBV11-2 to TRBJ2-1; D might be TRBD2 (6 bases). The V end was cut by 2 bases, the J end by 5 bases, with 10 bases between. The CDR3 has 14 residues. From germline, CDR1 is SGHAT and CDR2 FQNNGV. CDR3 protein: CASSLRGFDNEQFF. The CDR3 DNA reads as TGTGCCAGCAGCTTACGGGGGTTTGACAATGAGCAGTTCTTC.

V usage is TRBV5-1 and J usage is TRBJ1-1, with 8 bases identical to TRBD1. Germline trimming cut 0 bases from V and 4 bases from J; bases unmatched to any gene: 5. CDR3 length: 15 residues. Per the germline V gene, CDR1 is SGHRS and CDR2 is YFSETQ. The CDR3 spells CASSLVQGGGTEAFF. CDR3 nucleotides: TGCGCCAGCAGCTTGGTACAGGGGGGGGGCACTGAAGCTTTCTTT.

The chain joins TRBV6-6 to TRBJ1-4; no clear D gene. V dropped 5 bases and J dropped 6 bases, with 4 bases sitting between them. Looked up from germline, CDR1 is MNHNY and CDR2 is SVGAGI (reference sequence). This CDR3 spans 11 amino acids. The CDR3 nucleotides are TGTGCCAGCAGTAGATATGAAAAACTGTTTTTT. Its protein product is CASSRYEKLFF.

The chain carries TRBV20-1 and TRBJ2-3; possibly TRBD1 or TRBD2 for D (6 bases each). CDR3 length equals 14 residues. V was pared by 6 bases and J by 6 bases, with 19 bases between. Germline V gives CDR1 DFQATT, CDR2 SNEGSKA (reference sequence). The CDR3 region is CSARGRSGRDTQYF. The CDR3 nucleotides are TGCAGTGCCAGGGGTCGTTCGGGGAGGGATACGCAGTATTTT.

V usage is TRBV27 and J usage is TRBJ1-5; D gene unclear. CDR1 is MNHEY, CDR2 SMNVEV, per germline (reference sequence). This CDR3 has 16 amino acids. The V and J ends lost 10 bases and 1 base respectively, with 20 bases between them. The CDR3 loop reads CAIPGKDRVSNQPQHF. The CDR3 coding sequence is TGTGCCATCCCCGGGAAGGATAGGGTAAGCAATCAGCCCCAGCATTTT.

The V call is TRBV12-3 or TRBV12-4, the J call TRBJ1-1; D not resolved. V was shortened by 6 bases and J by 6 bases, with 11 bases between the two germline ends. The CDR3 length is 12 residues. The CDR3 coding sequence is TGTGCCAGCAGCTGGGGAGCCTCTGAAGCTTTCTTT. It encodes CASSWGASEAFF.